This entry is about one TCR beta chain. Sequencing used immunoSEQ multiplex PCR; TCRdb keeps in-frame clones, though not all of them. The table lists around 120,000 clones, about 92% of them singletons. The CDR3 contains 14 residues. V was shortened by 2 bases and J by 1 base, with 10 bases between the two germline ends. Germline CDR1 reads SGHRS; CDR2 reads YFSETQ. This record belongs to a study of control samples from healthy donors and cancer patients. The genes are TRBV5-1 and TRBJ2-7, with a weak D call TRBD1 (6 bases). The sequencing input was PBMCs. This clonotype was obtained from a man aged 45-65 years with head and neck cancer. CDR3 residues: CASSFGGQSYEQYF. The CDR3 DNA sequence: TGCGCCAGCAGCTTCGGTGGACAGTCCTACGAGCAGTACTTC.